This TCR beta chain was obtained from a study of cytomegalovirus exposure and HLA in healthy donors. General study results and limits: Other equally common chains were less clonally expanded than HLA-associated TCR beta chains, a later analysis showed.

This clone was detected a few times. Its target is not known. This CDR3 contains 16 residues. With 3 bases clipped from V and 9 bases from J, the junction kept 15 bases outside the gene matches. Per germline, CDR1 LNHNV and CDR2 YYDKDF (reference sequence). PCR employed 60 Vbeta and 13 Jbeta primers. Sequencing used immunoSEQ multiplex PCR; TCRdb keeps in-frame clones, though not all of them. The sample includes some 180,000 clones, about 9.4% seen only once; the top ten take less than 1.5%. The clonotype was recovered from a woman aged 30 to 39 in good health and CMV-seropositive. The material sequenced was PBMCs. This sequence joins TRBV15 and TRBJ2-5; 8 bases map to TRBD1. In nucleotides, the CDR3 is TGTGCCACCAGCAGCCCCCGGACAGGGCGGGCTGGGGCCCAGTACTTC. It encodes CATSSPRTGRAGAQYF.